This TCR beta chain came from a study of blood T cells in healthy people across ages. Primed by a sample-barcoded 5' primer and a J-beta primer mix, a second PCR proceeded for roughly 6 to 12 cycles. A tag from a template-switch adaptor with 12 random nucleotides marked each cDNA molecule. One entry per CDR3 protein results from TCRdb running MiXCR on the 5' RACE reads. The table records around 1,000,000 distinct CDR3 sequences, about 25% of them present only once. CDR3 length equals 17 residues. Germline V lookup: CDR1 DFQATT, CDR2 SNEGSKA (reference sequence). As concerns this clonotype: The junction does not match germline at one end; this may be a read error.

Separately, the same data were catalogued under a study of T cells of mothers and their children. That paper notes: Each child contributed about 3 million TCR beta CDR3 reads, while each mother contributed over 9 million. No persistent microchimeric T cell clones were detected at about 100 clones per million clonotypes sensitivity.

The sequence was obtained from a girl aged 2 to 9 in good health. The rearrangement uses TRBV20-1 and TRBJ2-6; 11 nucleotides line up with TRBD1. The specimen sequenced was blood. Written as DNA, the CDR3 is TGCAGCGCTAGAGGGACAGGGGGTTTCTCTGGGGCCAACGTCCTGACTTTC. It encodes CSARGTGGFSGANVLTF.